These 5 T cell receptor beta chains share one sample of origin, sequenced in a study of regulatory T cells in long-lasting Graves disease. The time point was: newly diagnosed GD, antithyroid drugs for less than 3 months. With RNA extracted from PBMCs as input, the TCR library was made. HTBI primers from iRepertoire and Arm-PCR of CDR3 regions yielded the TCR beta libraries. TCRdb itself ran the multiplex PCR reads through MiXCR, one entry per CDR3 protein. The table has fewer than 550,000 distinct CDR3 sequences, approximately 16% seen once. These sequences were also reported in another study, on T cells in Graves' hyperthyroidism and ophthalmopathy.

The specimen was peripheral blood mononuclear cells (PBMCs), collected at new diagnosis, from a patient treated with antithyroid drugs. The source of these receptors is a woman under 30 with Graves disease.

In its sample, this clonotype was seen many times. The chain joins TRBV5-6 to TRBJ2-3; TRBD2 matches 11 bases. CDR3 length equals 16 residues. With 1 base clipped from V and 4 bases from J, the junction kept 5 bases outside the gene matches. The germline gives CDR1 SGHDT, CDR2 YYEEEE. CDR3 loop: CASSLYSGRASDTQYF. The CDR3 nucleotides are TGTGCCAGCAGCTTGTATAGCGGGAGGGCTTCAGATACGCAGTATTTT.

A few counts support this clonotype. J is TRBJ2-7 and V is TRBV27; no clear D gene. The V end lost 3 bases, the J end lost 3 bases, and 9 bases lay between the germline ends. CDR1 and CDR2 from the germline V gene are MNHEY and SMNVEV (reference sequence). CDR3 length equals 13 residues. The CDR3 here is CASSFLGFYEQYF. For the CDR3, the DNA is TGTGCCAGCAGTTTTCTTGGTTTCTACGAGCAGTACTTC.

The CDR3 here is CASILTGGRHQPQHF. The CDR3 nucleotides are TGTGCCAGCATCCTCACGGGGGGGCGTCATCAGCCCCAGCATTTT. This rearrangement joins TRBV6-1 to TRBJ1-5; a weak D match, TRBD1 (6 bases). Per germline, CDR1 MNHNS and CDR2 SASEGT. Deletions cut 7 bases from V and 5 bases from J, with 18 bases between. The CDR3 covers 15 residues.

This clonotype came up many times. The rearrangement joins TRBV6-1 to TRBJ1-5; a weak D match, TRBD1 (5 bases). V lost 11 bases, J lost 4 bases, and 18 bases lay in between. Germline V CDR1 and CDR2: MNHNS, SASEGT. This CDR3 is built from 14 residues. CDR3 DNA sequence: TGTGCCTCCCGAGGGAGGGGATTGAATCAGCCCCAGCATTTT. Protein product: CASRGRGLNQPQHF.

This clonotype was recorded many times. This chain links TRBV14 with TRBJ2-7; either TRBD1 or TRBD2 may fit D (5 bases each). Germline values: CDR1 SGHDN, CDR2 FVKESK. The V gene lost 6 bases and the J gene lost 2 bases, with 11 bases spanning the gap. The CDR3 totals 13 residues. Written as DNA, the CDR3 is TGTGCCAGCAGTTTAATGGGGGCCTACGAGCAGTACTTC. Its translation is CASSLMGAYEQYF.